These T cell receptor beta chains were read from a single sample in a study of T cell responses to AZD1222 COVID-19 vaccine. This table comes from immunoSEQ multiplex PCR, and its TCRdb copy is limited to in-frame clones, with some not included. Found here are 170,000 or so clones, roughly 93% of them singletons; the top ten hold about 1%. The sample consisted of peripheral blood, taken 28 days after the second dose of the MenACWY control vaccine. These receptors were collected from an adult who received the MenACWY meningococcal vaccine as a control. Both conserved end residues are part of each CDR3. Fields, in order: D gene, J gene, V gene, clone size, CDR3 protein, CDR3 DNA. D genes are given only for firm matches. Clone size is given for some rows only: seen once, a few or many times, or a class if the clone is expanded.

NA | TRBJ1-5 | TRBV28 | NA | CASERQSNQPQHF | TGTGCCAGTGAGCGACAGAGCAATCAGCCCCAGCATTTT
NA | TRBJ1-1 | TRBV11-3 | NA | CASSLQHNLNTEAFF | TGTGCCAGCAGCTTACAGCACAACCTGAACACTGAAGCTTTCTTT
TRBD1 | TRBJ1-4 | TRBV2 | NA | CASSGGSLGQTTEKLFF | TGTGCCAGCAGTGGAGGTAGTTTGGGACAGACTACTGAAAAACTGTTTTTT
NA | TRBJ1-2 | TRBV7-2 | NA | CASSFTVRGGYGYTF | TGTGCCAGCAGCTTCACGGTACGTGGTGGCTATGGCTACACCTTC
NA | TRBJ1-5 | TRBV28 | NA | CASSLSAGNQPQHF | TGTGCCAGCAGTCTTTCAGCTGGCAATCAGCCCCAGCATTTT
NA | TRBJ1-4 | TRBV7-9 | NA | CASSFYEKLFF | TGTGCCAGCAGCTTCTATGAAAAACTGTTTTTT
TRBD1 | TRBJ2-1 | TRBV27 | NA | CASTDRGNYNEQFF | TGTGCCAGCACCGACAGGGGGAATTACAATGAGCAGTTCTTC
TRBD2 | TRBJ2-3 | TRBV5-1 | NA | CASSSSGGALDTQYF | TGCGCCAGCAGCTCTAGCGGGGGGGCTTTAGATACGCAGTATTTT
TRBD2 | TRBJ2-2 | TRBV6-5 | NA | CAGRVAGSNTGELFF | TGTGCCGGTCGGGTAGCGGGGTCGAACACCGGGGAGCTGTTTTTT
NA | TRBJ1-5 | TRBV28 | NA | CASRRLTGISLEPQHF | TGTGCCAGCAGACGTTTAACGGGGATCTCTCTTGAGCCCCAGCATTTT
NA | TRBJ2-7 | TRBV11-2 | NA | CASSVSSYPHEQYF | TGTGCCAGCAGCGTCTCTAGCTACCCCCACGAGCAGTACTTC
NA | TRBJ2-4 | TRBV27 | NA | CASSLSVGGAKNIQYF | TGTGCCAGCAGTTTATCGGTGGGAGGCGCCAAAAACATTCAGTACTTC
NA | TRBJ2-5 | TRBV2 | NA | CASSEAEGWETQYF | TGTGCCAGCAGTGAAGCAGAAGGTTGGGAGACCCAGTACTTC
TRBD1 | TRBJ2-7 | TRBV30 | NA | CAWVQGAYEQYF | TGTGCCTGGGTACAGGGGGCCTACGAGCAGTACTTC
NA | TRBJ1-3 | TRBV19 | NA | CASSQTAGTSTGNTIYF | TGTGCCAGTAGTCAAACCGCCGGGACAAGCACTGGAAACACCATATATTTT
NA | TRBJ1-6 | TRBV25-1 | NA | CASSREVYNSPLHF | TGTGCCAGCAGCAGGGAGGTGTATAATTCACCCCTCCACTTT
TRBD2 | TRBJ2-3 | TRBV24-1 | NA | CATSDVAGGTDTQYF | TGTGCCACCAGTGATGTAGCGGGGGGGACAGATACGCAGTATTTT
NA | TRBJ1-2 | TRBV10-3 | NA | CAISGGTTNYGYTF | TGTGCCATCAGTGGGGGCACCACTAACTATGGCTACACCTTC
NA | TRBJ1-1 | TRBV5-4 | NA | CASSLSEWGTEAFF | TGTGCCAGCAGCTTGTCGGAATGGGGGACTGAAGCTTTCTTT
NA | TRBJ1-6 | TRBV6-6 | NA | CASSYLQVPKSSPLHF | TGTGCCAGCAGCTACCTTCAAGTCCCCAAGAGTTCACCCCTCCACTTT
NA | TRBJ1-2 | TRBV27 | once | CASSPLAGFGYTF | TGTGCCAGCAGTCCCCTAGCAGGGTTCGGCTACACCTTC
NA | TRBJ1-1 | TRBV7-8 | NA | CASSLAQGSTEAFF | TGTGCCAGCAGCTTAGCGCAGGGGAGCACTGAAGCTTTCTTT
NA | TRBJ1-1 | TRBV7-2 | once | CASSLNWADTEAFF | TGTGCCAGCAGCTTAAACTGGGCGGACACTGAAGCTTTCTTT
NA | TRBJ1-1 | TRBV14 | NA | CASSRIGDTEAFF | TGTGCCAGCAGCCGGATTGGGGACACTGAAGCTTTCTTT
TRBD1 | TRBJ2-7 | TRBV5-4 | NA | CASSVQGARDYEQYF | TGTGCCAGCAGCGTACAGGGGGCGAGGGACTACGAGCAGTACTTC
NA | TRBJ2-1 | TRBV6-5 | NA | CASSWRSGRFNEQFF | TGTGCCAGCAGTTGGAGGTCAGGAAGATTCAATGAGCAGTTCTTC
TRBD1 | TRBJ2-5 | TRBV5-1 | NA | CASSRGQAPETQYF | TGCGCCAGCAGCCGGGGACAGGCCCCGGAGACCCAGTACTTC
TRBD1 | TRBJ1-3 | TRBV5-1 | once | CASSSGTGHSGNTIYF | TGCGCCAGCAGCTCTGGGACAGGACACTCTGGAAACACCATATATTTT
NA | TRBJ2-7 | TRBV6-6 | once | CASSQGRNYEQYF | TGTGCCAGCAGTCAAGGGAGGAACTACGAGCAGTACTTC
NA | TRBJ2-7 | TRBV18 | NA | CASSPPGRNYEQYF | TGTGCCAGCTCACCTCCGGGACGGAACTACGAGCAGTACTTC
NA | TRBJ2-2 | TRBV6-6 | NA | CASIRGGTGELFF | TGTGCCAGCATTAGGGGTGGCACCGGGGAGCTGTTTTTT
NA | TRBJ2-2 | TRBV18 | NA | CASSSDSRGTGELFF | TGTGCCAGCTCCTCGGACAGCCGCGGCACCGGGGAGCTGTTTTTT
TRBD1 | TRBJ2-6 | TRBV5-1 | NA | CASSYVATGAGANVLTF | TGCGCCAGCAGCTATGTCGCTACAGGGGCCGGGGCCAACGTCCTGACTTTC
NA | TRBJ1-2 | TRBV6-1 | few | CASSERGAAYGYTF | TGTGCCAGCAGTGAACGTGGGGCAGCCTATGGCTACACCTTC
TRBD1 | TRBJ1-3 | TRBV3-1/TRBV3-2 | NA | CASSQVRDRVRNTIYF | TGTGCCAGCAGCCAAGTAAGGGACAGGGTGAGAAACACCATATATTTT
NA | TRBJ2-1 | TRBV19 | NA | CASSIWGSEQFF | TGTGCCAGTAGTATATGGGGGAGTGAGCAGTTCTTC
TRBD1 | TRBJ1-6 | TRBV7-9 | NA | CASGLTGVNSPLHF | TGTGCCAGCGGATTGACAGGGGTTAATTCACCCCTCCACTTT
NA | TRBJ1-2 | TRBV28 | few | CASSLSRSYGYTF | TGTGCCAGCAGTTTATCCAGATCGTATGGCTACACCTTC
NA | TRBJ1-2 | TRBV7-8 | NA | CASSRGPGRGNYGYTF | TGTGCCAGCAGCCGAGGACCAGGGCGGGGGAACTATGGCTACACCTTC
NA | TRBJ1-5 | TRBV28 | once | CASGGAHHQPQHF | TGTGCCAGCGGAGGGGCGCATCATCAGCCCCAGCATTTT
NA | TRBJ1-1 | TRBV5-1 | NA | CASSSSYRGYDEAFF | TGCGCCAGCAGCTCCTCTTATAGGGGGTACGATGAAGCTTTCTTT
NA | TRBJ1-5 | TRBV19 | NA | CASSFRGGGSNQPQHF | TGTGCCAGTAGTTTCAGGGGTGGAGGTAGCAATCAGCCCCAGCATTTT
NA | TRBJ2-3 | TRBV6-5 | NA | CASSYSLADTQYF | TGTGCCAGCAGTTACTCGCTGGCGGATACGCAGTATTTT
TRBD1 | TRBJ2-5 | TRBV7-2 | NA | CASSFDRGETQYF | TGTGCCAGCAGCTTTGACAGGGGAGAGACCCAGTACTTC
TRBD1 | TRBJ2-7 | TRBV6-2/TRBV6-3 | NA | CASSDRGQGEQYF | TGTGCCAGCAGCGACAGGGGGCAGGGCGAGCAGTACTTC
NA | TRBJ2-2 | TRBV12-3/TRBV12-4 | NA | CASSTYGTGELFF | TGTGCCAGCAGCACGTATGGCACCGGGGAGCTGTTTTTT
NA | TRBJ2-2 | TRBV9 | once | CASSVAGGQSTGELFF | TGTGCCAGCAGCGTAGCCGGGGGGCAAAGCACCGGGGAGCTGTTTTTT
TRBD1 | TRBJ2-7 | TRBV7-2 | once | CASRLQGVYEQYF | TGTGCCAGCAGATTACAGGGGGTCTACGAGCAGTACTTC
TRBD1 | TRBJ1-1 | TRBV5-6 | once | CASTRQGIGTEAFF | TGTGCCAGCACTCGACAGGGGATTGGCACTGAAGCTTTCTTT